These 14 T cell receptor beta chains were sequenced from one sample in a study of spatial heterogeneity in lung cancer. Study-level points and caveats: Intratumoral expanded alpha and beta TCR counts were found to track tumor mutation counts.

A single record per CDR3 protein comes from TCRdb applying MiXCR to the 5' RACE reads. This sample yields 1,400 to 1,500 distinct CDR3 sequences, of which approximately 24% are seen a single time; 7.5% to 10% belongs to the top ten. No antigen is known for these receptors. Time point noted: sample taken at primary tumor resection. This sample comprised lung tumor tissue, obtained at surgery. The receptors here all came from a female donor with early-stage non-small cell lung cancer.

The chain links TRBV10-3 to TRBJ2-5; D gene unclear. Trimming shortened V by 4 bases and J by 4 bases, and 10 bases separated the two germline ends. The CDR3 totals 13 residues. Germline V gives CDR1 ENHRY, CDR2 SYGVKD. This CDR3 is CAISGPRVETQYF. CDR3 coding DNA: TGTGCCATCAGTGGGCCCCGGGTAGAGACCCAGTACTTC.

By share, this clonotype ranks as large (0.1 to 1%). The V and J genes are TRBV12-3 or TRBV12-4 and TRBJ1-1; D call uncertain. The CDR3 sequence is 13 residues long. Trimming left V 5 bases short and J 2 bases short, with 9 bases between. DNA of the CDR3: TGTGCCAGCAGTCTGGAGGGAAACACTGAAGCTTTCTTT. Encoded protein: CASSLEGNTEAFF.

The CDR3 region has the DNA TGTGCCATCACCGGTCGCCAAGACAATGAGCAGTTCTTC. Translation gives CAITGRQDNEQFF. This chain connects TRBV10-3 to TRBJ2-1; D is unresolved. Germline CDR1 ENHRY, CDR2 SYGVKD. Trimming took off 7 bases at V and 5 bases at J, with 12 bases between the two ends. This CDR3 spans 13 amino acids.

A few counts support this clonotype. This chain joins TRBV5-4 and TRBJ2-3, with 10 bases fitting TRBD2. Germline CDR1 is SGHNT and CDR2 is YYREEE (reference sequence). This CDR3 comprises 15 residues. V gave up 9 bases and J gave up 0 bases; unmatched junction bases: 7. This chain's CDR3 is CAIPSGGSSTDTQYF. Here the CDR3 DNA reads TGTGCCATCCCTAGCGGGGGCTCTAGCACAGATACGCAGTATTTT.

This clonotype occurred a few times. The rearrangement uses TRBV6-5 and TRBJ2-1; TRBD1 agrees at 7 bases. The CDR3 extends over 15 amino acids. Germline CDR1 MNHEY, CDR2 SVGAGI. Trimming removed 2 bases from V and 7 bases from J; junction bases left unmatched: 8. As DNA, the CDR3 is TGTGCCAGCAGTTACCAGGGGGTCGGAAAAAATGAGCAGTTCTTC. Translation gives CASSYQGVGKNEQFF.

The J gene is TRBJ2-7, the V gene TRBV20-1; 7 bases fit TRBD2. V was clipped by 1 base and J by 0 bases; unmatched bases: 6. The CDR3 loop spans 15 amino acids. The germline V gene encodes CDR1 DFQATT and CDR2 SNEGSKA (reference sequence). CDR3 sequence reads: CSARVRTRPSYEQYF. DNA of the CDR3: TGCAGTGCTAGAGTTCGGACTAGACCCTCCTACGAGCAGTACTTC.

This clonotype was observed many times. The CDR3 spells CASQGAQFYGYTF. DNA of the CDR3: TGTGCCAGCCAGGGGGCACAGTTCTATGGCTACACCTTC. This chain connects TRBV6-5 to TRBJ1-2; 8 bases map to TRBD1. CDR1 and CDR2 from the germline V gene are MNHEY and SVGAGI. V was clipped by 8 bases and J by 4 bases; unmatched bases: 6. The CDR3 extends over 13 amino acids.

This clonotype was seen only a few times. The V and J genes are TRBV7-9 and TRBJ2-2; D tentatively fits TRBD1 or TRBD2 (5 bases each). Trimming removed 1 base from V and 5 bases from J, with 14 bases in between. The CDR3 totals 16 residues. Germline CDR1 SEHNR, CDR2 FQNEAQ (reference sequence). The DNA for the CDR3 is TGTGCCAGCAGCTTAGGAGGGACGGTCAGAACCGGGGAGCTGTTTTTT. Protein: CASSLGGTVRTGELFF.

This clonotype was found a few times. The rearrangement uses TRBV20-1 and TRBJ2-2, with unresolved D. The germline gives CDR1 DFQATT, CDR2 SNEGSKA (reference sequence). CDR3 length: 14 amino acids. The ends were cut back, 0 bases at V and 4 bases at J, with 9 bases in the middle. CDR3 sequence: CSARDLMVTGELFF. The CDR3 DNA is TGCAGTGCTAGAGATCTAATGGTCACCGGGGAGCTGTTTTTT.

This clonotype is large (0.1 to 1%). J is TRBJ2-1 and V is TRBV13, with D tentatively TRBD2 (5 bases). V was shortened by 6 bases and J by 7 bases, with 16 bases between the two germline ends. Per germline, CDR1 PRHDT and CDR2 FYEKMQ (reference sequence). The CDR3 spans 14 residues. The CDR3 DNA reads as TGTGCCAGCAGTTCGGACTCTGATAGAAATGAGCAGTTCTTC. Translation gives CASSSDSDRNEQFF.

A few counts support this clonotype. This chain uses TRBV7-2 with TRBJ2-7; D not certain. CDR1 and CDR2 (germline): SGHTA, FQGNSA. Trimming stripped 2 bases from V and 0 bases from J, with 8 bases between. The CDR3 runs 14 residues. This CDR3 reads CASSLSSGSYEQYF. CDR3 DNA sequence: TGTGCCAGCAGCTTAAGCTCCGGCTCCTACGAGCAGTACTTC.

This clonotype ranks as large. The V gene is TRBV6-5, the J gene TRBJ2-5; 14 bases match TRBD2. The germline V gene has CDR1 MNHEY and CDR2 SVGAGI. The ends lost 7 bases at V and 4 bases at J; junction bases unmatched: 5. The CDR3 spans 15 residues. CDR3 nucleotide sequence: TGTGCCAGCACCGTGACTAGCGGGAGGGTAGAGACCCAGTACTTC. Its protein is CASTVTSGRVETQYF.

This clonotype is labeled medium-sized. This chain links TRBV20-1 with TRBJ2-3; 12 bases map to TRBD2. After removal of 5 bases from V and 3 bases from J, the junction contained 6 bases not matched to a gene. There are 15 residues in the CDR3. The germline V gene has CDR1 DFQATT and CDR2 SNEGSKA (reference sequence). The CDR3 protein is CSAPSSGRVTDTQYF. The DNA of the CDR3 is TGCAGTGCTCCATCTAGCGGGAGGGTAACAGATACGCAGTATTTT.

In its sample, this clonotype is medium-sized (0.01 to 0.1%). The chain recombines TRBV6-2 or TRBV6-3 with TRBJ1-4; D ambiguous. CDR3 length: 12 amino acids. Germline CDR1 reads MNHEY; CDR2 reads SVGEGT. Between the trimmed V and J ends, which lost 10 bases and 6 bases, there was a span of 12 bases. CDR3: CATRGLDEKLFF. In nucleotides, the CDR3 is TGTGCCACCAGAGGGTTGGATGAAAAACTGTTTTTT.